This record looks at one TCR beta chain sequence and its context. The antigen is unknown. This sample was included in a study of blood T cells in healthy people across ages. Broader study findings: Unsorted PBMCs blocked a conclusive comparison of naive and antigen-experienced cells.

V was shortened by 1 base and J by 7 bases, with 10 bases between the two germline ends. The CDR3 is 13 amino acids. The V gene's germline CDR1 is SGHTA and CDR2 FQGNSA. A sample-barcoded 5' primer and a J-beta primer mix were used in a second PCR of roughly 7 to 11 cycles. Each cDNA molecule was tagged by a template-switch adaptor with 12 random nucleotides. All samples yielded 2.5 million or more CDR3-containing paired-end reads. TCRdb independently ran MiXCR on the 5' RACE reads; one entry per CDR3 protein. Among over 1,500,000 distinct CDR3 sequences, about two fifths were seen once, and the ten largest hold about 21%.

The TCR was taken from a human donor in good health. The rearrangement links TRBV7-2 to TRBJ1-1; D is unresolved. Input material: blood. The CDR3 is CASSLVRSREAFF. CDR3 DNA: TGTGCCAGCAGCTTAGTCCGGAGTCGTGAAGCTTTCTTT.